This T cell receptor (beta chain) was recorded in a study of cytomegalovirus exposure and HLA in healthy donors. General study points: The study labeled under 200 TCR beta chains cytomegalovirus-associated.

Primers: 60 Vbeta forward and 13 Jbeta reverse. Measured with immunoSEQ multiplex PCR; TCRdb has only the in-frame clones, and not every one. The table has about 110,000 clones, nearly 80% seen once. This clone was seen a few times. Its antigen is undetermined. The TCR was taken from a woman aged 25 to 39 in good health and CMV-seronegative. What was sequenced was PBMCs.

CDR3 nucleotides: TGTGCCAGCAGTAGACAGGGGACGAACACCGGGGAGCTGTTTTTT. Translation gives CASSRQGTNTGELFF. The chain has TRBV6-6 and TRBJ2-2, with TRBD1 identical over 8 bases. From germline, CDR1 is MNHNY and CDR2 SVGAGI (reference sequence). The CDR3 has 15 amino acids. Trimming removed 5 bases from V and 0 bases from J; junction bases left unmatched: 2.